Listed below are T cell receptor beta chains from one sample, sequenced in a study of blood T cell repertoires in COVID-19. Using immunoSEQ multiplex PCR, the repertoire was profiled, and TCRdb retains in-frame clones only, with some absent. The sample yields about 380,000 clones, roughly 86% seen once. Sequenced material: PBMCs or T cells enriched from blood (not recorded which). The receptors shown here come from a man aged 30-40 years who had recovered from COVID-19. The CDR3 runs from the conserved cysteine through the conserved F or W. The D gene is left open where the match is weak. Expanded clones are given a class, and other clones once, few, many or no size at all.

d_call,v_call,clone_size,j_call,cdr3_aa,cdr3_nt
TRBD2,TRBV6-2/TRBV6-3,NA,TRBJ2-1,CASSYLGGGADEQFF,TGTGCCAGCAGTTACTTGGGCGGGGGGGCTGATGAGCAGTTCTTC
TRBD2,TRBV4-1,NA,TRBJ2-5,CASSQELAGGETQYF,TGCGCCAGCAGCCAAGAACTAGCGGGGGGAGAGACCCAGTACTTC
NA,TRBV18,NA,TRBJ1-3,CASSPELDGNTIYF,TGTGCCAGCTCACCGGAGCTGGATGGAAACACCATATATTTT
TRBD1,TRBV3-1/TRBV3-2,NA,TRBJ2-2,CASRRGAGQGDGELFF,TGTGCCAGCAGACGCGGAGCGGGACAGGGGGACGGGGAGCTGTTTTTT
TRBD1,TRBV27,NA,TRBJ1-1,CASSLGQGREAFF,TGTGCCAGCAGTCTCGGACAGGGACGTGAAGCTTTCTTT
NA,TRBV20-1,NA,TRBJ2-1,CSGVYNEQFF,TGCAGTGGCGTTTACAATGAGCAGTTCTTC
NA,TRBV10-1,NA,TRBJ2-7,CASSESRGGWNEQYF,TGCGCCAGCAGTGAGTCGCGGGGAGGATGGAACGAGCAGTACTTC
TRBD1,TRBV4-3,NA,TRBJ1-1,CASSRGTESTEAFF,TGCGCCAGCAGCCGTGGGACAGAGAGTACTGAAGCTTTCTTT
TRBD2,TRBV9,NA,TRBJ2-3,CASSALAGGRTDTQYF,TGTGCCAGCAGCGCCTTAGCGGGGGGGCGCACAGATACGCAGTATTTT
TRBD1,TRBV19,NA,TRBJ1-2,CASSSTGEYGYTF,TGTGCCAGTAGTAGTACAGGGGAGTATGGCTACACCTTC
TRBD1,TRBV7-9,NA,TRBJ1-1,CASSFGQGASEAFF,TGTGCCAGCAGCTTCGGCCAGGGGGCTTCTGAAGCTTTCTTT
NA,TRBV5-4,NA,TRBJ2-7,CASSSGWGGSYEQYF,TGTGCCAGCAGCTCGGGTTGGGGGGGCAGTTACGAGCAGTACTTC
NA,TRBV5-1,NA,TRBJ1-1,CASSLNIENTEAFF,TGCGCCAGCAGCTTGAATATAGAGAACACTGAAGCTTTCTTT
NA,TRBV19,NA,TRBJ2-2,CASTSPLSGELFF,TGTGCCAGTACTTCACCACTCTCCGGGGAGCTGTTTTTT
TRBD1,TRBV7-2,NA,TRBJ2-7,CASNQGQLYEQYF,TGTGCCAGCAACCAGGGACAGCTCTACGAGCAGTACTTC
NA,TRBV5-4,NA,TRBJ1-2,CASSLNGYGYTF,TGTGCCAGCAGCTTGAACGGCTATGGCTACACCTTC
TRBD2,TRBV7-2,NA,TRBJ2-3,CASSLPSGSTDTQYF,TGTGCCAGCAGCTTGCCTAGCGGAAGCACAGATACGCAGTATTTT
TRBD1,TRBV5-4,NA,TRBJ1-2,CASSRPGGQGSGSNGYTF,TGTGCCAGCAGCCGCCCAGGGGGGCAGGGGTCGGGATCGAATGGCTACACCTTC
TRBD2,TRBV30,NA,TRBJ2-5,CAWRDPRLAGEETQYF,TGTGCCTGGAGGGATCCTAGACTAGCGGGTGAAGAGACCCAGTACTTC
NA,TRBV6-5,NA,TRBJ1-1,CASSLTAGPTEAFF,TGTGCCAGCAGCCTAACGGCGGGACCCACTGAAGCTTTCTTT
TRBD1,TRBV19,NA,TRBJ1-5,CASTGAWKNQPQHF,TGTGCCAGCACAGGGGCCTGGAAGAATCAGCCCCAGCATTTT
NA,TRBV5-1,NA,TRBJ2-3,CASSPGRPGGDTQYF,TGCGCCAGCAGCCCCGGGAGACCAGGCGGAGATACGCAGTATTTT
NA,TRBV7-6,NA,TRBJ2-1,CASSLGRGPYNEQFF,TGTGCCAGCAGCTTAGGGCGGGGGCCTTACAATGAGCAGTTCTTC
NA,TRBV10-3,NA,TRBJ1-4,CATRTVKGDNEKLFF,TGTGCCACACGGACAGTCAAGGGGGATAATGAAAAACTGTTTTTT
TRBD1,TRBV28,NA,TRBJ1-2,CASSRTLTGTRKGYTF,TGTGCCAGCAGTCGAACCCTGACAGGGACTAGGAAGGGCTACACCTTC
NA,TRBV7-3,NA,TRBJ2-5,CASSSLPQETQYF,TGTGCCAGCAGCTCCCTCCCGCAAGAGACCCAGTACTTC
NA,TRBV18,few,TRBJ1-1,CASSRNLGGAVNTEAFF,TGTGCCAGCTCACGCAACCTTGGGGGCGCGGTAAACACTGAAGCTTTCTTT
NA,TRBV19,NA,TRBJ2-1,CASSILAGAPYNEQFF,TGTGCCAGTAGTATACTCGCGGGGGCCCCCTACAATGAGCAGTTCTTC
NA,TRBV24-1,once,TRBJ1-5,CATSDFTGNKHF,TGTGCCACCAGTGATTTTACCGGGAATAAGCATTTT
NA,TRBV18,NA,TRBJ1-2,CASSPLEDYGYTF,TGTGCCAGCTCACCACTAGAGGACTATGGCTACACCTTC
NA,TRBV12-5,NA,TRBJ2-3,CASGLGRSTDTQYF,TGTGCTAGTGGTTTGGGGAGGAGCACAGATACGCAGTATTTT
TRBD1,TRBV5-1,NA,TRBJ1-6,CASSSQGAPNSPLHF,TGCGCCAGCAGCTCGCAGGGGGCCCCAAATTCACCCCTCCACTTT
NA,TRBV10-3,NA,TRBJ1-2,CAIRPRLDYGYTF,TGTGCCATCAGACCCCGACTCGACTATGGCTACACCTTC
NA,TRBV4-1,NA,TRBJ1-4,CASSSTERGRGEKLFF,TGCGCCAGCAGCTCGACCGAAAGAGGAAGGGGCGAAAAACTGTTTTTT
NA,TRBV7-8,NA,TRBJ2-5,CASSLAGGAPQETQYF,TGTGCCAGCAGCTTAGCGGGGGGGGCCCCCCAAGAGACCCAGTACTTC
NA,TRBV11-3,NA,TRBJ2-7,CASSPGWEDSTYEQYF,TGTGCCAGCAGCCCTGGATGGGAGGATTCTACCTACGAGCAGTACTTC
NA,TRBV21-1,NA,TRBJ1-5,CASSKRWQGAQPQHF,TGTGCCAGCAGCAAACGTTGGCAGGGGGCACAGCCCCAGCATTTT
TRBD2,TRBV6-5,NA,TRBJ2-7,CASSPPGGVREQYF,TGTGCCAGCAGTCCCCCGGGGGGGGTCCGCGAGCAGTACTTC
TRBD1,TRBV15,NA,TRBJ1-6,CATSRVGQGHSYNSPLHF,TGTGCCACCAGCAGAGTAGGACAGGGACATTCCTATAATTCACCCCTCCACTTT
TRBD1,TRBV18,NA,TRBJ1-2,CASSPTGTAKYGYTF,TGTGCCAGCTCACCAACCGGGACAGCGAAGTATGGCTACACCTTC
NA,TRBV30,once,TRBJ1-1,CAWTRLGENTEAFF,TGTGCCTGGACCAGGCTAGGGGAGAACACTGAAGCTTTCTTT